This TCR beta chain was captured by sequencing in a study of blood T cells in healthy people across ages. Whenever a sample was processed, at least 6.5 million PBMCs were isolated. Together with a sample-barcoded 5' primer, a J-beta primer mix was included in a second PCR lasting roughly 6 to 12 cycles. TCRdb re-called the 5' RACE reads with MiXCR, one entry per CDR3 protein. This sample has about 730,000 distinct CDR3 sequences, with roughly 41% found just once. Germline loops: CDR1 SGHRS, CDR2 YFSETQ. The length of the CDR3 is 15 residues. This clonotype was found many times. What it binds is not known. The junction does not match germline at one end; this may be a read error. The study's findings and limits: Researchers report that TCR beta diversity correlated strongly with naive T cell percentage.

The sample was blood. The sequence was collected from a woman aged 60-75 years in good health. The chain is built from TRBV5-1 and TRBJ2-1; D remains ambiguous. CDR3 sequence: CASSLVGGSYNEQFF. CDR3 DNA: TGTGCCAGCAGTTTAGTTGGCGGCTCCTACAATGAGCAGTTCTTC.